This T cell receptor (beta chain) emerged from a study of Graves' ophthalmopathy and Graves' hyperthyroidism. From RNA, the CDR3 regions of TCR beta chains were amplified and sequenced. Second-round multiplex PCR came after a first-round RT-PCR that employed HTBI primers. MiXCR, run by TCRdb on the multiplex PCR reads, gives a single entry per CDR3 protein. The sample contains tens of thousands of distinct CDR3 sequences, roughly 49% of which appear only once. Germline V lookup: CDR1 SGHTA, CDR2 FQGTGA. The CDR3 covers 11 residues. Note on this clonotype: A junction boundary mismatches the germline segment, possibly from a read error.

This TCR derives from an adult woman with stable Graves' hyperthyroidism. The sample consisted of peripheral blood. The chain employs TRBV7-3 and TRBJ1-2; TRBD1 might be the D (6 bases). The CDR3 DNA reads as TGTGCCAGCAGCTTGGCCGGGGGCTGCACCTTC. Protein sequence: CASSLAGGCTF.